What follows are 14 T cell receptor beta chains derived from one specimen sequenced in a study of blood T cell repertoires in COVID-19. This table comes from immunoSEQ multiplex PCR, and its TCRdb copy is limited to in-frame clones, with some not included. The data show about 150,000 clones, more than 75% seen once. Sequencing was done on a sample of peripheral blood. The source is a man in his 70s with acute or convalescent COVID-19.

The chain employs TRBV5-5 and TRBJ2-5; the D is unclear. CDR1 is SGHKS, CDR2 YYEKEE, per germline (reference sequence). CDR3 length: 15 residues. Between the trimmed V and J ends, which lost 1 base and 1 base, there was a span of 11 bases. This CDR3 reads CASSLLVTGQETQYF. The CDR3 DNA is TGTGCCAGCAGCTTGCTCGTTACCGGCCAAGAGACCCAGTACTTC.

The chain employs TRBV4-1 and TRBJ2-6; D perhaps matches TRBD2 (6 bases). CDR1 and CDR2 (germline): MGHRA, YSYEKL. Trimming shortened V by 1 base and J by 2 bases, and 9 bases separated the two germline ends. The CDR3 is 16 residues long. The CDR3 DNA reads TGCGCCAGCAGCCAAGGAGGCGGGGCTGGGGCCAACGTCCTGACTTTC. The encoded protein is CASSQGGGAGANVLTF.

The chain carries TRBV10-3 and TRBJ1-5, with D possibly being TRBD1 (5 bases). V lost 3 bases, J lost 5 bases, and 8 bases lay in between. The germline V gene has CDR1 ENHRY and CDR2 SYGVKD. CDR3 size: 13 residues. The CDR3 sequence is CAISEGGDQPQHF. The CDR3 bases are TGTGCCATCAGTGAAGGAGGGGATCAGCCCCAGCATTTT.

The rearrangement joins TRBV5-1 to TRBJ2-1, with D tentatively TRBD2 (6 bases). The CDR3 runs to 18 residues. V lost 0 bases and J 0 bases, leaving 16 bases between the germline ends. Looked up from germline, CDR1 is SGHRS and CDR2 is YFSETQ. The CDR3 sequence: CASSLGTTAKGSYNEQFF. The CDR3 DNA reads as TGCGCCAGCAGCTTGGGGACTACCGCTAAGGGCTCCTACAATGAGCAGTTCTTC.

The CDR3 here is CAWSKTGSGNTIYF. The CDR3 DNA sequence: TGTGCCTGGAGTAAGACGGGCTCTGGAAACACCATATATTTT. The J gene is TRBJ1-3, the V gene TRBV30; D unresolved. V was trimmed by 2 bases and J by 0 bases, leaving 8 bases between them. Looked up from germline, CDR1 is GTSNPN and CDR2 is SVGIG (reference sequence). CDR3 size: 14 residues. The full variable domain, with the rest looked up from reference TRBV30 and TRBJ1-3, is SQTIHQWPATLVQPVGSPLSLECTVEGTSNPNLYWYRQAAGRGLQLLFYSVGIGQISSEVPQNLSASRPQDRQFILSSKKLLLSDSGFYLCAWSKTGSGNTIYFGEGSWLTVV.

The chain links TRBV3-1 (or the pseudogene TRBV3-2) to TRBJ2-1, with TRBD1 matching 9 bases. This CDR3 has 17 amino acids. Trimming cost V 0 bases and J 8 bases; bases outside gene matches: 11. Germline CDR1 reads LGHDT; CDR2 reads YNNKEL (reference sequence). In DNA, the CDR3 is TGTGCCAGCAGCCAAGATCGCGGGACAGGGATTTTCGATGAGCAGTTCTTC. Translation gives CASSQDRGTGIFDEQFF.

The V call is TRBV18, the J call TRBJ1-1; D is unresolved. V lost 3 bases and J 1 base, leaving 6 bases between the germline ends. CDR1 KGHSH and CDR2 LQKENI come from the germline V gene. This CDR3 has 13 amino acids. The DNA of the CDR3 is TGTGCCAGCTCACCCGGGTGGAACACTGAAGCTTTCTTT. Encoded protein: CASSPGWNTEAFF.

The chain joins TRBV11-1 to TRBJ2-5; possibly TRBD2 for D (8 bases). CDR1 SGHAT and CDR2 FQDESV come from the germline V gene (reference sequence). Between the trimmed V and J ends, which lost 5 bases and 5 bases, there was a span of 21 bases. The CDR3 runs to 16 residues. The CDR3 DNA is TGTGCCAGCAGCCCGTGGACAGGAGGCGGGAGGGAGACCCAGTACTTC. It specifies CASSPWTGGGRETQYF.

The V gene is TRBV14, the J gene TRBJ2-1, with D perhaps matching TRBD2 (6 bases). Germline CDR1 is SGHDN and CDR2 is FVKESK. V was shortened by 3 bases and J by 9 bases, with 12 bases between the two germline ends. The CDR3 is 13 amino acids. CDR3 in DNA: TGTGCCAGCAGCCATAATGGGGGGACTGAGCAGTTCTTC. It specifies CASSHNGGTEQFF.

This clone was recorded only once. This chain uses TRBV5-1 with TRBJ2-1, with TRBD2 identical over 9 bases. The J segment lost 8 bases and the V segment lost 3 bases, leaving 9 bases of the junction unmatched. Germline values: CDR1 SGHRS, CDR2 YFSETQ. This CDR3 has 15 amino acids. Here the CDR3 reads CASSSRGSGGDEQFF. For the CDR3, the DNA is TGCGCCAGCAGCTCCCGGGGTAGCGGGGGTGATGAGCAGTTCTTC.

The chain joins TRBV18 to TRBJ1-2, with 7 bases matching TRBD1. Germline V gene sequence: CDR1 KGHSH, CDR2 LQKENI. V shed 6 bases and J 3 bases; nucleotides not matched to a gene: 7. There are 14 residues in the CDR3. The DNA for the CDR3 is TGTGCCAGCTCCCCGACAGGGTTGGACTATGGCTACACCTTC. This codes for CASSPTGLDYGYTF.

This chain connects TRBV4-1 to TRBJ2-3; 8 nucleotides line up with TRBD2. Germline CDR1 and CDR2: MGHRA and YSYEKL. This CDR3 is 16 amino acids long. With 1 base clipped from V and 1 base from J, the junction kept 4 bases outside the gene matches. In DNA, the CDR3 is TGCGCCAGCAGCCAAGCTGCGGGAGGCCGCACAGATACGCAGTATTTT. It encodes CASSQAAGGRTDTQYF.

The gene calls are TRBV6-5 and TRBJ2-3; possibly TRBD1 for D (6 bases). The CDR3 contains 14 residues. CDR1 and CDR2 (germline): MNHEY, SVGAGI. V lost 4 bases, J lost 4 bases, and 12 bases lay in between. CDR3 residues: CASSSTGKSDTQYF. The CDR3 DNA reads TGTGCCAGCAGTTCGACAGGTAAGTCAGATACGCAGTATTTT.

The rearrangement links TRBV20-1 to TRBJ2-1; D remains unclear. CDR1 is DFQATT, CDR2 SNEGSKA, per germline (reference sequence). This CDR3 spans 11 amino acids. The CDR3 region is CRGEVNNEQFF. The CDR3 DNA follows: TGCAGAGGAGAGGTTAACAATGAGCAGTTCTTC.